This T cell receptor (beta chain) is from a study of blood T cell repertoires in COVID-19. The wider study: Both acute and convalescent COVID-19 samples were obtained from the United States, Italy and Spain.

This clone was seen once. Original methodology: Amplification with reference gene primers provided the estimates of nucleated cell counts. Measured with immunoSEQ multiplex PCR; TCRdb has only the in-frame clones, and not every one. The D gene and trimming were derived from the DNA, and the V and J assignments and clone size from that table. The top ten hold 2.5% to 3% of the sample, which has around 300,000 clones, around 88% seen once. Sequencing input: peripheral blood. The TCR was taken from a man aged 30-40 years with active or convalescent COVID-19.

The CDR3 sequence: CASSLRQDWVYGYTF. The CDR3 nucleotides read TGTGCCAGCAGTTTGCGACAGGATTGGGTCTATGGCTACACCTTC. The rearrangement links TRBV6-5 to TRBJ1-2, with D possibly matching TRBD1 (6 bases). CDR3 size: 15 residues. Germline CDR1 MNHEY, CDR2 SVGAGI. The V end was cut by 4 bases, the J end by 4 bases, with 16 bases between.